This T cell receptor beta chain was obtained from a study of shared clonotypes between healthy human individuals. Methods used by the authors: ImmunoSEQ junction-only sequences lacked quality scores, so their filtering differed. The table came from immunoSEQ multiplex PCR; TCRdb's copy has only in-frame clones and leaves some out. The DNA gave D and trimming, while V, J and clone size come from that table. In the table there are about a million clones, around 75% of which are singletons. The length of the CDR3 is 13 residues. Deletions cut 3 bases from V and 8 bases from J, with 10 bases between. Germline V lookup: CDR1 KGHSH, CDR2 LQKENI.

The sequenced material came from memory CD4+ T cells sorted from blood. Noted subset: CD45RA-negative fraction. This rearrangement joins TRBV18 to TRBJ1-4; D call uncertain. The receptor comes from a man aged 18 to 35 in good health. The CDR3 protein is CASSPIQREKLFF. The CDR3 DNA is TGTGCCAGCTCACCGATCCAGCGGGAAAAACTGTTTTTT.